This T cell receptor beta chain was retrieved from a study of cytomegalovirus exposure and HLA in healthy donors. Broader study findings: Differences between HLA loci emerged in a later analysis of TCR association rates, with DRB1 most and HLA-C fewest. Based on reports, TCR beta sequences accurately predicted HLA-A and HLA-B alleles for most subjects. Per a later analysis, HLA-associated TCR beta chains showed more clonal expansion than other, equally common TCR beta chains.

Both 60 Vbeta primers and 13 Jbeta primers went into the PCR. Assay used: immunoSEQ multiplex PCR; TCRdb lists only in-frame clones, some missing. Across some 70,000 clones, the top ten clones capture less than 6% of the sample. On this clone: Antigen: not known.

V was pared by 5 bases and J by 7 bases, with 5 bases of the junction left unmatched. The length of the CDR3 is 14 residues. CDR1 is SGHVS and CDR2 is FQNEAQ in the germline V gene. The study sampled nominally healthy donors, though unrecorded immune exposures were likely. This TCR was sampled from a man in his forties in good health and CMV-seronegative. The chain links TRBV7-8 to TRBJ1-4; 9 bases match TRBD1. Sequencing was done on a sample of PBMCs. Here the CDR3 reads CASSPQDRGEKLFF. In nucleotides, the CDR3 is TGTGCCAGCAGCCCACAGGACAGGGGTGAAAAACTGTTTTTT.